The clone carrying this TCR beta chain has just one count. This entry comes from a study of Graves' ophthalmopathy and Graves' hyperthyroidism. TCR beta CDR3 regions were amplified from RNA transcripts. An initial RT-PCR round employing HTBI primers preceded a second-round multiplex PCR. TCRdb analysed the multiplex PCR reads with MiXCR anew, one entry per CDR3 protein. The sample includes under 800,000 distinct CDR3 sequences, over 20% seen only once; the top ten take around 7%. V shed 5 bases, J shed 3 bases, and the junction held 4 bases outside the gene matches. Germline loops: CDR1 MNHEY, CDR2 SVGEGT. The CDR3 spans 14 residues. Stable hyperthyroid donors showed no ophthalmopathy during 18 months follow-up.

The chain links TRBV6-2 or TRBV6-3 to TRBJ1-5; 7 nucleotides align to TRBD1. The material sequenced was peripheral blood. The origin of this receptor is a young woman with stable Graves' hyperthyroidism. Some clones in this sample may be carry-over from other donors' samples. The DNA for the CDR3 is TGTGCCAGCAGTCAGGGGGGACACAATCAGCCCCAGCATTTT. Its translation is CASSQGGHNQPQHF.